These 10 T cell receptor beta chains were all obtained from the same sample, sequenced in a study of T cells in Graves' hyperthyroidism and ophthalmopathy. TCR beta CDR3 sequences were amplified from RNA transcripts. The TCR CDR3 was amplified in a first-round RT-PCR using the HTBI primer set. Via MiXCR, TCRdb re-called the multiplex PCR reads, giving one row per CDR3 protein. The sample records around 340,000 distinct CDR3 sequences, 15% to 20% being singletons. What was sequenced was blood. The receptors stem from a woman in her 30s with Graves' hyperthyroidism that later progressed to Graves' ophthalmopathy.

V usage is TRBV4-1 and J usage is TRBJ1-6; D is unresolved. V was clipped by 2 bases and J by 0 bases, with 17 bases between them. The length of the CDR3 is 19 residues. The germline V gene encodes CDR1 MGHRA and CDR2 YSYEKL. CDR3 residues: CASSQFIPHEGSYNSPLHF. CDR3 coding DNA: TGCGCCAGCAGCCAATTCATCCCGCACGAGGGCTCCTATAATTCACCCCTCCACTTT.

This clonotype was detected ten times or more. The chain combines TRBV29-1 with TRBJ2-3, with TRBD2 matching 7 bases. V shed 7 bases, J shed 2 bases, and the junction held 6 bases outside the gene matches. The CDR3 is 13 residues long. CDR1 and CDR2 (germline): SQVTM, ANQGSEA. In nucleotides, the CDR3 is TGCAGCGCCCAGCGGGGCGACACAGATACGCAGTATTTT. Its translation: CSAQRGDTDTQYF.

This clonotype was seen a few times. J is TRBJ2-3 and V is TRBV6-1, with 7 bases lining up with TRBD1. Germline V gene lookup returns CDR1 MNHNS and CDR2 SASEGT. This CDR3 is 15 amino acids long. Trimming removed 10 bases from V and 5 bases from J; junction bases left unmatched: 15. The DNA for the CDR3 is TGTGCCACCCAACCGGTAGGGGGCGAGGGAGATACGCAGTATTTT. This encodes CATQPVGGEGDTQYF.

This clonotype was seen more than once but under ten times. V gene TRBV6-1 combines with J gene TRBJ2-7; a weak D match, TRBD1 (6 bases). Germline loops: CDR1 MNHNS, CDR2 SASEGT. V was shortened by 6 bases and J by 8 bases, with 14 bases between the two germline ends. This CDR3 has 12 amino acids. CDR3 sequence reads: CASSRGQSKQYF. The CDR3 DNA sequence: TGTGCCAGCAGCCGCGGACAGTCTAAGCAGTACTTC.

In its sample, this clonotype was seen many times. The chain joins TRBV5-1 to TRBJ2-5, with 10 positions matching TRBD1. CDR3 length: 17 residues. From germline, CDR1 is SGHRS and CDR2 YFSETQ. Losses at the gene ends were 0 bases for V and 3 bases for J; bases not matched to a gene: 8. CDR3 sequence (DNA): TGCGCCAGCAGCTTGGGTCCCAGCGGGACAGGGGAAGAGACCCAGTACTTC. It is translated as CASSLGPSGTGEETQYF.

This chain connects TRBV3-1 to TRBJ2-7, with 7 bases matching TRBD2. The junction had 11 bases not matched to a gene; V was cut back by 4 bases and J by 5 bases. The CDR3 covers 15 residues. Per germline, CDR1 LGHDT and CDR2 YNNKEL (reference sequence). The CDR3, as DNA: TGTGCCAGCAGCCTGAACCCGACTAGCATCCACGAGCAGTACGTC. It codes for CASSLNPTSIHEQYV.

V usage is TRBV27 and J usage is TRBJ1-1; D remains unclear. CDR1 is MNHEY and CDR2 is SMNVEV in the germline V gene (reference sequence). Trimming took 4 bases from V and 4 from J, leaving 10 bases between them. The CDR3 sequence is 13 residues long. CDR3 residues: CASSSRTSTEAFF. CDR3 DNA sequence: TGTGCCAGCAGTTCTCGGACGAGCACTGAAGCTTTCTTT.

This clonotype occurred many times. V usage is TRBV5-1 and J usage is TRBJ1-2; D is possibly TRBD1 (5 bases). The CDR3 consists of 16 residues. V shed 2 bases and J shed 3 bases, with 17 bases lying between them. Germline-derived CDR1 and CDR2 are SGHRS and YFSETQ. CDR3 DNA sequence: TGCGCCAGCAGCTTCCTCCAGAGGGGAGGGGACTATGGCTACACCTTC. This encodes CASSFLQRGGDYGYTF.

This clonotype was detected many times. The chain is built from TRBV4-1 and TRBJ1-6, with D perhaps TRBD1 (5 bases). This CDR3 is 14 amino acids long. The germline V gene has CDR1 MGHRA and CDR2 YSYEKL. V lost 5 bases to trimming and J lost 9 bases, with 14 bases between them. The CDR3 nucleotides read TGCGCCAGCAGCTGGGACGCGGTGGGTTCACCCCTCCACTTT. Amino acid sequence: CASSWDAVGSPLHF.

V usage is TRBV27 and J usage is TRBJ1-1; D uncertain. The CDR3 length is 16 residues. V was trimmed by 2 bases and J by 5 bases, leaving 18 bases between them. Germline lookup yields CDR1 MNHEY and CDR2 SMNVEV (reference sequence). The CDR3 is CASSLSSAVWSTEAFF. For the CDR3, the DNA is TGTGCCAGCAGTTTAAGCTCAGCGGTGTGGTCGACTGAAGCTTTCTTT.